Below, 8 T cell receptor beta chains from the same sample are listed, as sequenced in a study of cytomegalovirus exposure and HLA in healthy donors. The primer mix had 60 Vbeta and 13 Jbeta primers. Produced via immunoSEQ multiplex PCR; TCRdb's table is partial and in-frame only. The sample has 50,000 or so clones, around three quarters seen once; the top ten hold roughly 6.3%. The specimen sequenced was PBMCs. These receptors were taken from a man aged 25 to 45 in good health and CMV-seronegative.

This clone was counted between two and nine times. The V call is TRBV20-1, the J call TRBJ1-1, with D uncertain. Germline-derived CDR1 and CDR2 are DFQATT and SNEGSKA (reference sequence). V was clipped by 1 base and J by 4 bases, with 4 bases between them. The CDR3 length is 11 residues. This CDR3 reads CSARVITEAFF. For the CDR3, the DNA is TGCAGTGCTAGAGTAATCACTGAAGCTTTCTTT.

The genes are TRBV5-1 and TRBJ2-1, with D possibly TRBD2 on 6 matching bases. V lost 2 bases to trimming and J lost 7 bases, with 19 bases between them. The length of the CDR3 is 16 residues. The germline V gene has CDR1 SGHRS and CDR2 YFSETQ. CDR3 sequence reads: CASSFLGAEGWNEQFF. The DNA for the CDR3 is TGCGCCAGCAGCTTTCTCGGGGCGGAGGGTTGGAATGAGCAGTTCTTC.

The gene calls are TRBV27 and TRBJ1-1; no definite D call. The V end was cut by 0 bases, the J end by 5 bases, with 13 bases between. CDR3 length equals 15 residues. The germline V gene encodes CDR1 MNHEY and CDR2 SMNVEV (reference sequence). CDR3 residues: CASSLSAELGTEAFF. CDR3 bases: TGTGCCAGCAGTTTATCAGCGGAATTGGGGACTGAAGCTTTCTTT.

The rearrangement links TRBV5-6 to TRBJ1-4; 8 nucleotides match TRBD1. J was trimmed by 14 bases and V by 2 bases; bases with no gene match: 8. CDR1 is SGHDT, CDR2 YYEEEE, per germline. The CDR3 length is 13 residues. CDR3 in amino acids: CASSLSGQGRLFF. The CDR3 region has the DNA TGTGCCAGCAGCTTAAGCGGACAGGGTAGGCTGTTTTTT.

The chain has TRBV7-9 and TRBJ2-7, with D possibly matching TRBD1 (6 bases). Germline V gene data show CDR1 as SEHNR and CDR2 as FQNEAQ (reference sequence). V lost 3 bases and J 1 base, leaving 10 bases between the germline ends. The length of the CDR3 is 14 residues. The CDR3: CASSFGGQSYEQYF. Written as DNA, the CDR3 is TGTGCCAGCAGCTTTGGTGGACAGTCCTACGAGCAGTACTTC.

This clone was seen a few times. V usage is TRBV5-1 and J usage is TRBJ2-7; TRBD2 might be the D (5 bases). Germline CDR1 reads SGHRS; CDR2 reads YFSETQ. V lost 2 bases and J 3 bases, leaving 9 bases between the germline ends. The CDR3 totals 13 residues. The CDR3 spells CASSLVGGYEQYF. CDR3 nucleotide sequence: TGCGCCAGCAGCTTAGTTGGAGGCTACGAGCAGTACTTC.

The rearrangement uses TRBV7-9 and TRBJ2-7; 7 nucleotides line up with TRBD1. The trim removed 7 bases at V and 5 bases at J, leaving 5 bases unmatched. The CDR3 covers 12 residues. Germline V lookup: CDR1 SEHNR, CDR2 FQNEAQ (reference sequence). DNA for the CDR3: TGTGCCAGCACCCCAGGGGGTGACGAGCAGTACTTC. Translating gives CASTPGGDEQYF.

The chain combines TRBV27 with TRBJ2-1, with 8 bases matching TRBD1. Germline V gives CDR1 MNHEY, CDR2 SMNVEV (reference sequence). The length of the CDR3 is 14 residues. Trimming cost V 4 bases and J 3 bases; bases outside gene matches: 2. Written as DNA, the CDR3 is TGTGCCAGCAGTTCGGACAGGGACTACAATGAGCAGTTCTTC. The encoded protein is CASSSDRDYNEQFF.